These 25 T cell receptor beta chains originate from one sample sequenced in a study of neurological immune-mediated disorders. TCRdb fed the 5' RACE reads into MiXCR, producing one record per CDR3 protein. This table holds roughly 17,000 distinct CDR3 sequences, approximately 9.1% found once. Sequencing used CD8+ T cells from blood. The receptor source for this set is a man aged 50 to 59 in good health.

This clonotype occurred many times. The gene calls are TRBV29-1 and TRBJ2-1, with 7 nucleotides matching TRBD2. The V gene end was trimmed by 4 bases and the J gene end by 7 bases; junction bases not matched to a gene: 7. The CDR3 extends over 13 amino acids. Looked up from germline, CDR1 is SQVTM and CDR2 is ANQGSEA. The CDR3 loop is CSVGREAGNEQFF. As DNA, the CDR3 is TGCAGCGTTGGCCGGGAGGCCGGGAATGAGCAGTTCTTC.

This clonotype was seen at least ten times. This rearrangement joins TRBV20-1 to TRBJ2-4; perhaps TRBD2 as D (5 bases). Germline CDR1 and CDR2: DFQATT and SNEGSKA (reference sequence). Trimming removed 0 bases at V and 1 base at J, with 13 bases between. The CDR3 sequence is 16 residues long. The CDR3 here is CSARDIGVAAKNIQYF. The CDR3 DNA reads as TGCAGTGCTAGAGATATCGGGGTGGCCGCCAAAAACATTCAGTACTTC.

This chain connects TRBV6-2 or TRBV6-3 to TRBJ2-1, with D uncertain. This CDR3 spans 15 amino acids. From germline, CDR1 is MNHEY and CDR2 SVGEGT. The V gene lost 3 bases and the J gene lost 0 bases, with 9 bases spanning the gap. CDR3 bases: TGTGCCAGCAGTTATGGGCACAGCTCCTACAATGAGCAGTTCTTC. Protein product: CASSYGHSSYNEQFF.

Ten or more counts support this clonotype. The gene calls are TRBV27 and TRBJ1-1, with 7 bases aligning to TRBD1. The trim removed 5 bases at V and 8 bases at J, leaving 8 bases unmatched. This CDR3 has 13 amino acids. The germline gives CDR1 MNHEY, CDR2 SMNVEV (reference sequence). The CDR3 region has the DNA TGTGCCAGCAGTCCAACCAAACAGGGGGAAGCTTTCTTT. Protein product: CASSPTKQGEAFF.

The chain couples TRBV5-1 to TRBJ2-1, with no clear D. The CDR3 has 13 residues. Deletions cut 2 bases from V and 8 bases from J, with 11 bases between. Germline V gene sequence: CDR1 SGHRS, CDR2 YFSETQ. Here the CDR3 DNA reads TGCGCCAGCAGCTTAGCCAACAGCTATGAGCAGTTCTTC. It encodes CASSLANSYEQFF. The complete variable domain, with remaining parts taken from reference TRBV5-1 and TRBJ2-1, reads KAGVTQTPRYLIKTRGQQVTLSCSPISGHRSVSWYQQTPGQGLQFLFEYFSETQRNKGNFPGRFSGRQFSNSRSEMNVSTLELGDSALYLCASSLANSYEQFFGPGTRLTVL.

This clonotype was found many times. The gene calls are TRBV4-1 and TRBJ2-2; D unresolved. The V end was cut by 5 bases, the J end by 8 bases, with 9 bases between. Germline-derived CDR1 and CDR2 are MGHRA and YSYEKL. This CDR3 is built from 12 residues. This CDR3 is CASSWFSGELFF. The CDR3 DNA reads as TGCGCCAGCAGCTGGTTTTCAGGGGAGCTGTTTTTT.

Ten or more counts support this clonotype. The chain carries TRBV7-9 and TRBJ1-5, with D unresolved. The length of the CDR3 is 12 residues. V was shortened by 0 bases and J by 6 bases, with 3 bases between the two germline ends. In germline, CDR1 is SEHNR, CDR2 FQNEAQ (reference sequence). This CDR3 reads CASSLAGQPQHF. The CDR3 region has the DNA TGTGCCAGCAGCTTAGCGGGTCAGCCCCAGCATTTT.

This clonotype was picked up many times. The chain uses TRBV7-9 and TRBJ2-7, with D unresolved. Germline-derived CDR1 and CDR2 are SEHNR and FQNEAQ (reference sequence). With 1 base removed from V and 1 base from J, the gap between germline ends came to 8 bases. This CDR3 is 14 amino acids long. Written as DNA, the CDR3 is TGTGCCAGCAGCTTAGTCTCGCCATCCTACGAGCAGTACTTC. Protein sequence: CASSLVSPSYEQYF.

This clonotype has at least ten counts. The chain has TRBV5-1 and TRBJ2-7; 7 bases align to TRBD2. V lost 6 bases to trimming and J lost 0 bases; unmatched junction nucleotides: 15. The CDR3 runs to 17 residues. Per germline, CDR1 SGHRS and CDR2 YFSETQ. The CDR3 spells CASTWIGGGSSSYEQYF. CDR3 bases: TGCGCCAGCACATGGATCGGCGGGGGATCCAGCTCCTACGAGCAGTACTTC.

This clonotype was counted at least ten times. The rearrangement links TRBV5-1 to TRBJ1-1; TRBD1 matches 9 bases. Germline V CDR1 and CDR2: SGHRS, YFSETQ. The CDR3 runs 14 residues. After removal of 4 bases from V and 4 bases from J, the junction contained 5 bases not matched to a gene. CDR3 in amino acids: CASSPGQGSTEAFF. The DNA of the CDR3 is TGCGCCAGCAGCCCAGGACAGGGGAGCACTGAAGCTTTCTTT.

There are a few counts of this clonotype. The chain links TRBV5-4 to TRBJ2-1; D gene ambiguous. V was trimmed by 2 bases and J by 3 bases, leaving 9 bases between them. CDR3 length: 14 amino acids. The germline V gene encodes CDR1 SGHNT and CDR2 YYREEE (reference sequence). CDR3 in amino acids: CASSFSGSYNEQFF. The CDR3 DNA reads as TGTGCCAGCAGCTTTTCCGGAAGCTACAATGAGCAGTTCTTC.

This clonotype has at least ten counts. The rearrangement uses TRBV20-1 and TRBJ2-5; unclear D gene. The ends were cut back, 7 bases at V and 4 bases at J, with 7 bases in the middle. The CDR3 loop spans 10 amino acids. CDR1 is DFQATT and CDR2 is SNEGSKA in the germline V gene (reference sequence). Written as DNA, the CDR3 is TGCAGTGGCTACGTAGAGACCCAGTACTTC. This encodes CSGYVETQYF.

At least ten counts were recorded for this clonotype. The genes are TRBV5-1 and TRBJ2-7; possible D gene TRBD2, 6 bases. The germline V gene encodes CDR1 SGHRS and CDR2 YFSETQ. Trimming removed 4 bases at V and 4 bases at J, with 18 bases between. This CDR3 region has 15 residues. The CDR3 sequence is CASSEGPAEGYEQYF. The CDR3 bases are TGCGCCAGCAGCGAAGGGCCAGCGGAGGGTTACGAGCAGTACTTC.

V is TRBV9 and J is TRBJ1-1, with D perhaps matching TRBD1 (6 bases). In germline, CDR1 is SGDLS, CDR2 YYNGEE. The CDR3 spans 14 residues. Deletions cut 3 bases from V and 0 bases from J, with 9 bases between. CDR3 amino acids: CASSEGVMNTEAFF. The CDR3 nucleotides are TGTGCCAGCAGCGAGGGGGTTATGAACACTGAAGCTTTCTTT.

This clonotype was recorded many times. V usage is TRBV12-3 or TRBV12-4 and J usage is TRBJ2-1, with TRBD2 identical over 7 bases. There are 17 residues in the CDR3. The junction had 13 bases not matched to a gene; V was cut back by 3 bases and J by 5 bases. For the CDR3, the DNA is TGTGCCAGCAGTTTCTCCTTTAGCGGGTATTCTCACAATGAGCAGTTCTTC. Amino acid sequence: CASSFSFSGYSHNEQFF.

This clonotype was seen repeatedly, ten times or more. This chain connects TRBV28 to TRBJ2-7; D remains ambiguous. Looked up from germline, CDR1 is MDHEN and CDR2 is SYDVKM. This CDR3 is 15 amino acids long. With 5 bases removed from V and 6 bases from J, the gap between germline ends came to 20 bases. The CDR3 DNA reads TGTGCCAGCAGTATCTTGCCTGGTACCATTGGCGAGCAGTACTTC. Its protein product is CASSILPGTIGEQYF.

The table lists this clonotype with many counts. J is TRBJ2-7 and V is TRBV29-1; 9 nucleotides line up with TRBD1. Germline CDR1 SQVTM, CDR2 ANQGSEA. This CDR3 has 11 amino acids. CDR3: CSYRGQDEQYF. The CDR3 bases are TGCAGTTACAGGGGGCAAGACGAGCAGTACTTC.

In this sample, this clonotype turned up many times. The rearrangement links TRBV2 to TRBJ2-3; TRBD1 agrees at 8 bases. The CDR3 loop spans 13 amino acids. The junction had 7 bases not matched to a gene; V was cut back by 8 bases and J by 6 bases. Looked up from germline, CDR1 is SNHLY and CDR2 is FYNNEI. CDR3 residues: CASSGQGPDTQYF. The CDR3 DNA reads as TGTGCCAGCTCTGGACAGGGTCCGGATACGCAGTATTTT.

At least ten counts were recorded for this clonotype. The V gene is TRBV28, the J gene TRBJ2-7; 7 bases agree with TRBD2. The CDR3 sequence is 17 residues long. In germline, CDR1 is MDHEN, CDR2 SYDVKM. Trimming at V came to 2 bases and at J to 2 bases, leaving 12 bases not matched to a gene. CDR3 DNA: TGTGCCAGCAGTTTAAGGGTCCTGGCGGGAGAGGCCTACGAGCAGTACTTC. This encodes CASSLRVLAGEAYEQYF.

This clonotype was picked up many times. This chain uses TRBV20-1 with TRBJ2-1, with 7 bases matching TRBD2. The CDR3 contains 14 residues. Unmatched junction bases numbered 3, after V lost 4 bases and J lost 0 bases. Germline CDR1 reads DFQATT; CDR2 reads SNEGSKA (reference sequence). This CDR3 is CSAIVAGSYNEQFF. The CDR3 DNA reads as TGCAGTGCTATTGTAGCGGGCTCCTACAATGAGCAGTTCTTC.

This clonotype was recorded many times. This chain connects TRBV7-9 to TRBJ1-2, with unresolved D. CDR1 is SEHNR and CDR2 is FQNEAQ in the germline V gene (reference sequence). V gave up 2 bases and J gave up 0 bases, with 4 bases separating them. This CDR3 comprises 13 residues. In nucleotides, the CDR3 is TGTGCCAGCAGCTTAAACCCTAACTATGGCTACACCTTC. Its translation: CASSLNPNYGYTF. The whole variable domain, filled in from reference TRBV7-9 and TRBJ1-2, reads DTGVSQNPRHKITKRGQNVTFRCDPISEHNRLYWYRQTLGQGPEFLTYFQNEAQLEKSRLLSDRFSAERPKGSFSTLEIQRTEQGDSAMYLCASSLNPNYGYTFGSGTRLTVV.

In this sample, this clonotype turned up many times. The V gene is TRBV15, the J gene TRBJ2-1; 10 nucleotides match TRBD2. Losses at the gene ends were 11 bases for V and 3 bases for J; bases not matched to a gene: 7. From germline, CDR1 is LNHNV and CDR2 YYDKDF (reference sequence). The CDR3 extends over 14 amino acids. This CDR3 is CASSSGSFYNEQFF. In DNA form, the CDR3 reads TGTGCCTCATCTAGCGGGAGTTTCTACAATGAGCAGTTCTTC.

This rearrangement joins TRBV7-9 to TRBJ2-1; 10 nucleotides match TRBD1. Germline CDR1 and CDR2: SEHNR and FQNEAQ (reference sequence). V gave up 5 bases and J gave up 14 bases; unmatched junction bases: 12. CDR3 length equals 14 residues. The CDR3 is CASSKTGGRNEEFF. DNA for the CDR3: TGTGCCAGCAGCAAGACAGGGGGCCGTAACGAGGAGTTCTTC.

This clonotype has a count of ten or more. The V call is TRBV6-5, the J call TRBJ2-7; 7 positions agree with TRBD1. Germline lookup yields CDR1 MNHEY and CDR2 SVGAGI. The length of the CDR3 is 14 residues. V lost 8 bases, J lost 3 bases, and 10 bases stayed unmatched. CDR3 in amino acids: CASALRGQFYEQYF. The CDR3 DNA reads TGTGCCAGCGCCTTAAGGGGGCAATTCTACGAGCAGTACTTC.

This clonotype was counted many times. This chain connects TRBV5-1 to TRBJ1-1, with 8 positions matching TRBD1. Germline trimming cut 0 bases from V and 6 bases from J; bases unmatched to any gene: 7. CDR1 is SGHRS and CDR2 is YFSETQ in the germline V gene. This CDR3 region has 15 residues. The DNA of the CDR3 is TGCGCCAGCAGCTTGGATGACAGGGGCCACGCTGAAGCTTTCTTT. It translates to CASSLDDRGHAEAFF.